Included here is one TCR beta chain sequence, with context. The CDR3 runs to 13 residues. Trimming cost V 6 bases and J 2 bases, with 8 bases left between them. CDR1 and CDR2 (germline): LGHNT, FRNRAP. This sample stems from a study of blood T cell repertoires in COVID-19. About the study: Material from acute and convalescent COVID-19 was sourced from the United States, Italy and Spain. T cells, B-cell-depleted T cells, or PBMCs provided the cDNA or gDNA that served as material.

The authors' processing: Amplification with reference gene primers provided the estimates of nucleated cell counts. The method was immunoSEQ multiplex PCR; TCRdb's version includes in-frame clones alone and lacks a portion of them. The DNA was the basis for D and trimming; V, J and clone size are from that table. The sample includes some 310,000 clones, 90% of them seen just once. The rearrangement uses TRBV12-5 and TRBJ1-3; D unresolved. The sequenced sample consisted of peripheral blood. The sequence came from a middle-aged woman with COVID-19, enrolled during active disease. CDR3 nucleotide sequence: TGTGCTAGTGGCCCACCAGCTGGAAACACCATATATTTT. This sequence encodes CASGPPAGNTIYF. The variable domain in full, completed from reference TRBV12-5 and TRBJ1-3, reads DARVTQTPRHKVTEMGQEVTMRCQPILGHNTVFWYRQTMMQGLELLAYFRNRAPLDDSGMPKDRFSAEMPDATLATLKIQPSEPRDSAVYFCASGPPAGNTIYFGEGSWLTVV.